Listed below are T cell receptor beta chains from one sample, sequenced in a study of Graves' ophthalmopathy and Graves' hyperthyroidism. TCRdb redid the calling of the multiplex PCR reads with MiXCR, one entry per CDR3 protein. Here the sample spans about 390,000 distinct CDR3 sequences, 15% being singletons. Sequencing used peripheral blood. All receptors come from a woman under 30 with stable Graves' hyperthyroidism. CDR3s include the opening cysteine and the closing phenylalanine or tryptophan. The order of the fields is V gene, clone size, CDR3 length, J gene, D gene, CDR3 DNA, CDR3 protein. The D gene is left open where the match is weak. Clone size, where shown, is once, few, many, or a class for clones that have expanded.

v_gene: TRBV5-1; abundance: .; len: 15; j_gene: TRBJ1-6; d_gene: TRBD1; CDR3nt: TGCGCCAGCAGCCTCACAGGGGGCTCCGGTGGACCCCTCCACTTT; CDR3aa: CASSLTGGSGGPLHF
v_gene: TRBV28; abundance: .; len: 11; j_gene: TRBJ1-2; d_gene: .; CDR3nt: TGTGCCAGCCGCACCACCCTTGGCTACACCTTC; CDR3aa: CASRTTLGYTF
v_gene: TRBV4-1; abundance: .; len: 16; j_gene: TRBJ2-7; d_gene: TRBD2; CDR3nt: TGCGCCAGCAGCCGAGAGGGAGCGGGGGCCTCGTACGAGCAGTACTTC; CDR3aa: CASSREGAGASYEQYF
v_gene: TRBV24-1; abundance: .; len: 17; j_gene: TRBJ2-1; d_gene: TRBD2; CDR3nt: TGTGCCACCAGTGAACCCTCCGGGACTAGCGCCCACAATGAGCAGTTCTTC; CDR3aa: CATSEPSGTSAHNEQFF
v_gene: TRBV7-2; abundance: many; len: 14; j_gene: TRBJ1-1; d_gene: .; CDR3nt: TGTGCCAGCAGCGCGGAGGGGCCGCCGACTGAAGCTTTCTTT; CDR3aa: CASSAEGPPTEAFF
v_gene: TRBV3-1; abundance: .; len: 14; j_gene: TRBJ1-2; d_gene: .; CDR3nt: TGTGCCAGCAGTATACAAGCGTCTAACTATGGCTACACCTTC; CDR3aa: CASSIQASNYGYTF
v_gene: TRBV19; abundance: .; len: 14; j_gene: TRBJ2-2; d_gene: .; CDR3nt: TGTGCCAGTAGTATAGGGCCGGTGACCGGGGAGCTGTTTTTT; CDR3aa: CASSIGPVTGELFF
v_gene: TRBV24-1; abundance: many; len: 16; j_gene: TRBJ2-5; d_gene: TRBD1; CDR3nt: TGTGCCACCAGTGGATCGGACAGGGGGATCCAAGAGACCCAGTACTTC; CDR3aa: CATSGSDRGIQETQYF
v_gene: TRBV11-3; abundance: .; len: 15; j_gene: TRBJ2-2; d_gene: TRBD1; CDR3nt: TGTGCCAGCAGCCCACGGACAGGGAGGACCGGGGAGCTGTTTTTT; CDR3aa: CASSPRTGRTGELFF
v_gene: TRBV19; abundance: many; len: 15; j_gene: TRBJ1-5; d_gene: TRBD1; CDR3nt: TGTGCCAGTAGTTTCACGGACAGGAGGGGCCAGCCCCAGCATTTT; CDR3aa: CASSFTDRRGQPQHF
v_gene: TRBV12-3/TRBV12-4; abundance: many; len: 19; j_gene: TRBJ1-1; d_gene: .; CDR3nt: TGTGCCAGCAGTTTAGCTTCTGGAATACCAGCTTACATGAACACTGAAGCTTTCTTT; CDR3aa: CASSLASGIPAYMNTEAFF
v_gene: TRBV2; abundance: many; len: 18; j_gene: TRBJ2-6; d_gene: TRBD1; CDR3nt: TGTGCCAGCAGAGAGATTCGACAGGGGGCGAATGGGGCCAACGTCCTGACTTTC; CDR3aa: CASREIRQGANGANVLTF
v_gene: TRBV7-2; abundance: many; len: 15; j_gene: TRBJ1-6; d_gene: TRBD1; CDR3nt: TGTGCCAGCAGCTTCCTCCGGGACAGGGGTTCACCCCTCCACTTT; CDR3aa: CASSFLRDRGSPLHF
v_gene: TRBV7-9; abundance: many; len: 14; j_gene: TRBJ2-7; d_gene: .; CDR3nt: TGTGCCAGCAGCTTGGAAGGGCGGCACTACGAGCAGTACTTC; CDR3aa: CASSLEGRHYEQYF
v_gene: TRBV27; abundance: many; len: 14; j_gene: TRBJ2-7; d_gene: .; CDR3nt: TGTGCCAGCAGTTATGGTCCAAGCTCCTACGAGCAGTACTTC; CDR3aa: CASSYGPSSYEQYF
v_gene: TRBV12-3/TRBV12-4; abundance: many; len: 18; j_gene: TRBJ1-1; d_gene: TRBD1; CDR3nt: TGTGCCAGCAGTGACCGACAGGGATTAGGAGTGCCGAACACTGAAGCTTTCTTT; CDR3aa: CASSDRQGLGVPNTEAFF
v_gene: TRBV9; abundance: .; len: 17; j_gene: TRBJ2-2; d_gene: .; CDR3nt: TGTGCCAGCAGCGTAGATATTCGACCTAGCGCGAGCGGGGAGCTGTTTTTT; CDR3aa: CASSVDIRPSASGELFF
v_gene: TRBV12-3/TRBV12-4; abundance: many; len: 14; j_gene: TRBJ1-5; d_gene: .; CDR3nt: TGTGCCAGCAGCCTCATGATGCGAGCCCAGCCCCAGCATTTT; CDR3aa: CASSLMMRAQPQHF
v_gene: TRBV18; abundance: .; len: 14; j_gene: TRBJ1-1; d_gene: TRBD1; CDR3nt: TGTGCCAGCTCACCAACAGGGGTAAGCACTGAAGCTTGCTTT; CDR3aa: CASSPTGVSTEACF
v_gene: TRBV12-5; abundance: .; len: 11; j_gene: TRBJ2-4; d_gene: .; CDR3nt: TGTGCTAGTGGTTCGTGGGACATTCAGTACTTC; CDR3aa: CASGSWDIQYF
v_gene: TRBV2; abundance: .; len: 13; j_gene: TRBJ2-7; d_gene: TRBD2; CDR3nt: TGTGCCACGAGGGCGGGGGGCTCCTACGAGCAGTACTTC; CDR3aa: CATRAGGSYEQYF
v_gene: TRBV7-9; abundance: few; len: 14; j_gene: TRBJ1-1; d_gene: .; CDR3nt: TGTGCCAGCAGCCGCATGGGACAGAACACTGAAGCTTTCTTT; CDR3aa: CASSRMGQNTEAFF
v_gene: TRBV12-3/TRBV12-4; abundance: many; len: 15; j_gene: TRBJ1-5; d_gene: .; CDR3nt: TGTGCCAGCAGTTTAGGGGAGGACAGCAATCAGCCCCAGCATTTT; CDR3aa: CASSLGEDSNQPQHF
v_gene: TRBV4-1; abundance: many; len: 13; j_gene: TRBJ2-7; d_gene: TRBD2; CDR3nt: TGCGCCAGCAGCCAAGGCCAGCGGGGGGGCCCCTATTTC; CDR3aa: CASSQGQRGGPYF
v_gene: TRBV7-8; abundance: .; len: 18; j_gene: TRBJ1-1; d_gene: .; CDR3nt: TGTGCCAGCAGCTTAGTGCTTAGACCCTCACGAGGAAACACTGAAGCTTTCTTT; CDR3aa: CASSLVLRPSRGNTEAFF
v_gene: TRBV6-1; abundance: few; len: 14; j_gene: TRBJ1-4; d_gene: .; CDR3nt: TGTGCCGCACAAGTGGACAGTACTAATGAAAAACTGTTTTTT; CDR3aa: CAAQVDSTNEKLFF
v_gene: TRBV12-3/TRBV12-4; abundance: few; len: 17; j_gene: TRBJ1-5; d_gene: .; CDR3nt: TGTGCCAGCAGTCCAACGTTGTCACACTATAGCAATCAGCCCCAGCATTTT; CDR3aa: CASSPTLSHYSNQPQHF
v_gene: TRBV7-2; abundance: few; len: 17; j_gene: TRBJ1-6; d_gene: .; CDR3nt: TGTGCCAGCAGCCCCGGGGTGCTCGGCTCCTATAATTCACCCCTCCACTTT; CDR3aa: CASSPGVLGSYNSPLHF
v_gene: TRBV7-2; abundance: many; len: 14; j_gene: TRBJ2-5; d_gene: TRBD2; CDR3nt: TGTGCCAGCAGCTTACCGGGGGGAGAGGAGACCCAGTACTTC; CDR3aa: CASSLPGGEETQYF
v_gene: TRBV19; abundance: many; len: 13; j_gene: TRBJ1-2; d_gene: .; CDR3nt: TGTGCCAGTAGTAAGGACGAGGCCTATGGCTACACCTTC; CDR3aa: CASSKDEAYGYTF
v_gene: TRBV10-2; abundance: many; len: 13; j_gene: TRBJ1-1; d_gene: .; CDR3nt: TGCGCCAGCAGAACAAGGGGGAACACTGAAGCTTTCTTT; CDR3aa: CASRTRGNTEAFF